This record covers a single TCR beta chain. Its antigen is unidentified. Not enrolled were patients with uncontrolled infection, other autoimmune disease, pregnancy or lactation. These data are taken from a study of T cells in Graves' hyperthyroidism and ophthalmopathy. Study results and caveats: Most clonotypes expanded in the thyroid (above 0.001) were also present in blood.

Germline CDR1 and CDR2: SEHNR and FQNEAQ (reference sequence). This CDR3 region has 14 residues. Between the trimmed V and J ends, which lost 6 bases and 4 bases, there was a span of 16 bases. Template material for amplifying TCR beta CDR3 regions consisted of RNA transcripts. A first-round RT-PCR of the TCR CDR3 used the HTBI primer set. One entry per CDR3 protein, called by TCRdb with MiXCR from the multiplex PCR reads. The top ten clones hold roughly 6.5% of a sample with approximately 700,000 distinct CDR3 sequences, about 45% of them seen once. This chain joins TRBV7-9 and TRBJ2-7; a weak D match, TRBD2 (6 bases). This TCR was recovered from an adult man with Graves' disease, either hyperthyroidism or ophthalmopathy (not recorded which). The sequenced material came from peripheral blood or thyroid tissue (not recorded which). The CDR3 DNA follows: TGTGCCAGCAGTTTACGTCCTGGGGGGTACGAGCAGTACTTC. Its protein is CASSLRPGGYEQYF.